This is a list of T cell receptor beta chains from one sample in a study of siplizumab effects on memory and regulatory T cells. Method: immunoSEQ multiplex PCR; TCRdb's copy keeps in-frame clones and lacks some. This sample has 100,000 or so clones; around 90% occur once, and the top ten carry just over 2.5%. The sequenced sample consisted of CD4+ T cells sorted from blood. Receptors were obtained from a human donor in good health. Some clones in this sample may be carry-over from other donors' samples. CDR3s include the opening cysteine and the closing phenylalanine or tryptophan. D genes are given only for firm matches. Rows give clone size only sometimes, using once, few, many, or a class for an expanded clone.

>TRBV11-2|NA|TRBD1|TRBJ1-2
CASSLVTGGFYYGYTF
TGTGCCAGCAGCTTAGTAACAGGGGGCTTCTACTATGGCTACACCTTC
>TRBV18|once|NA|TRBJ2-2
CASSPPSSNTGELFF
TGTGCCAGCTCACCACCGTCTAGTAATACCGGGGAGCTGTTTTTT
>TRBV10-1|NA|NA|TRBJ2-2
CASSARPDTGELFF
TGCGCCAGCAGTGCGAGGCCGGACACCGGGGAGCTGTTTTTT
>TRBV19|NA|TRBD2|TRBJ2-2
CASSIGTRAPNTGELFF
TGTGCCAGTAGTATAGGGACTAGGGCCCCGAACACCGGGGAGCTGTTTTTT
>TRBV19|NA|NA|TRBJ2-7
CATAQELVSNEQYF
TGTGCCACCGCGCAGGAACTAGTTTCCAACGAGCAGTACTTC
>TRBV19|NA|NA|TRBJ1-5
CASSQTANNQPQHF
TGTGCCAGTAGCCAGACAGCCAACAATCAGCCCCAGCATTTT
>TRBV6-5|NA|NA|TRBJ2-7
CASSYRTESYEQYF
TGTGCCAGCAGTTATAGGACGGAGTCCTACGAGCAGTACTTC
>TRBV18|NA|NA|TRBJ2-3
CASSPPGRDTQYF
TGTGCCAGCTCACCGCCGGGGCGGGATACGCAGTATTTT
>TRBV6-6|NA|NA|TRBJ2-2
CASSSTVGAGELFF
TGTGCCAGCAGTTCGACAGTAGGGGCCGGGGAGCTGTTTTTT
>TRBV15|NA|NA|TRBJ2-2
CATRRGANTGELFF
TGTGCCACCAGGAGGGGGGCTAACACCGGGGAGCTGTTTTTT
>TRBV5-1|NA|NA|TRBJ2-7
CASSLMAGGSSYEQYF
TGCGCCAGCAGCTTGATGGCAGGGGGGAGCTCCTACGAGCAGTACTTC
>TRBV10-3|NA|TRBD2|TRBJ2-3
CAISRTSGRAGSTDTQYF
TGTGCCATCAGCCGGACTAGCGGGAGGGCCGGTTCAACAGATACGCAGTATTTT
>TRBV5-6|once|NA|TRBJ2-1
CASSSGRLLYNEQFF
TGTGCCAGCAGCTCCGGTCGGCTCTTGTACAATGAGCAGTTCTTC
>TRBV19|NA|NA|TRBJ1-1
CASSIFRNTEAFF
TGTGCCAGTAGTATCTTCAGGAACACTGAAGCTTTCTTT
>TRBV19|NA|NA|TRBJ2-3
CASSPGLPDTQYF
TGTGCCAGTAGCCCGGGGTTACCAGATACGCAGTATTTT
>TRBV4-1|NA|TRBD2|TRBJ2-1
CASSQGLAGVILIEQFF
TGCGCCAGCAGCCAAGGACTAGCGGGAGTTATTCTTATTGAGCAGTTCTTC
>TRBV28|NA|NA|TRBJ2-3
CASSFVRTGATQYF
TGTGCCAGCAGTTTCGTTCGAACGGGTGCGACGCAGTATTTT
>TRBV10-3|NA|NA|TRBJ1-2
CAITEGGSYGYTF
TGTGCCATCACCGAAGGGGGATCCTATGGCTACACCTTC
>TRBV11-2|NA|TRBD1|TRBJ2-1
CASSLKIARTGIFYNEQFF
TGTGCCAGCAGTTTAAAGATAGCCCGGACAGGGATTTTTTACAATGAGCAGTTCTTC
>TRBV6-5|NA|NA|TRBJ2-7
CASSYDGVYEQYF
TGTGCCAGCAGTTACGACGGCGTTTACGAGCAGTACTTC
>TRBV6-5|NA|NA|TRBJ1-1
CASSLDSLDTEAFF
TGTGCCAGCAGTTTGGACTCCCTCGACACTGAAGCTTTCTTT
>TRBV5-1|NA|TRBD1|TRBJ2-5
CASSARQGSETQYF
TGCGCCAGCAGCGCCCGACAGGGTTCGGAGACCCAGTACTTC
>TRBV7-7|NA|NA|TRBJ1-3
CASSQALGVGNTIYF
TGTGCTAGCAGCCAGGCCTTAGGAGTTGGAAACACCATATATTTT
>TRBV11-2|NA|NA|TRBJ2-1
CASSGGLSSYNEQFF
TGTGCCAGCAGCGGGGGCCTTAGCTCCTACAATGAGCAGTTCTTC
>TRBV21-1|NA|NA|TRBJ1-1
CASTTPEKNTEAFF
TGTGCCAGCACCACCCCGGAAAAGAACACTGAAGCTTTCTTT
>TRBV27|once|NA|TRBJ2-7
CAGDPSRGREHFYEQYF
TGTGCCGGCGACCCGTCAAGGGGGCGGGAGCATTTTTACGAGCAGTACTTC
>TRBV2|NA|TRBD1|TRBJ2-5
CASISQGARETQYF
TGTGCCAGCATATCGCAGGGGGCGCGTGAGACCCAGTACTTC
>TRBV5-1|NA|NA|TRBJ2-2
CASSLAERGTGELFF
TGCGCCAGCAGCTTGGCCGAGAGGGGCACCGGGGAGCTGTTTTTT
>TRBV7-9|NA|TRBD1|TRBJ1-4
CASSRETGVPTNEKLFF
TGTGCCAGCAGTAGGGAGACAGGGGTCCCAACTAATGAAAAACTGTTTTTT
>TRBV10-1|NA|TRBD2|TRBJ2-1
CASSLAGNNEQFF
TGCGCCAGCAGTCTAGCGGGAAACAATGAGCAGTTCTTC
>TRBV30|NA|NA|TRBJ1-4
CAWSRGISTNEKLFF
TGTGCCTGGAGTCGGGGGATCTCAACTAATGAAAAACTGTTTTTT
>TRBV25-1|NA|TRBD1|TRBJ1-1
CASSGTGRTEAFF
TGTGCCAGCAGTGGGACAGGGCGCACTGAAGCTTTCTTT
>TRBV20-1|NA|NA|TRBJ2-3
CSLRPDTQYF
TGTTCCCTGCGCCCGGATACGCAGTATTTT
>TRBV19|NA|NA|TRBJ1-1
CASSQMGGLEAFF
TGTGCCAGTAGCCAAATGGGCGGGCTTGAAGCTTTCTTT
>TRBV7-9|NA|NA|TRBJ1-1
CASSGVGGFTEAFF
TGTGCCAGCAGCGGGGTTGGGGGGTTCACTGAAGCTTTCTTT
>TRBV2|NA|TRBD1|TRBJ2-2
CASSLQRTGYNTGELFF
TGTGCCAGCAGTCTTCAACGGACAGGTTATAACACCGGGGAGCTGTTTTTT
>TRBV28|NA|TRBD1|TRBJ1-2
CASSSPGGDNYGYTF
TGTGCCAGCAGTTCCCCAGGGGGGGATAACTATGGCTACACCTTC
>TRBV9|NA|TRBD2|TRBJ2-5
CASSALAGPQETQYF
TGTGCCAGCAGCGCACTAGCGGGGCCACAAGAGACCCAGTACTTC
>TRBV5-4|NA|TRBD2|TRBJ2-3
CASSLRLATSTDTQYF
TGTGCCAGCAGCTTGAGACTAGCGACTAGCACAGATACGCAGTATTTT
>TRBV5-1|NA|NA|TRBJ2-1
CASSFDQVYNEQFF
TGCGCCAGCAGCTTTGACCAGGTTTACAATGAGCAGTTCTTC
>TRBV27|NA|NA|TRBJ1-5
CASSSGPLSNQPQHF
TGTGCCAGCAGTTCAGGGCCTTTGAGCAATCAGCCCCAGCATTTT
>TRBV28|NA|NA|TRBJ2-3
CASSEPGPGTDTQYF
TGTGCCAGCAGTGAACCGGGACCGGGCACAGATACGCAGTATTTT
>TRBV5-1|NA|NA|TRBJ2-3
CASSLDGRVDTDTQYF
TGCGCCAGCAGCTTGGACGGCAGGGTCGACACAGATACGCAGTATTTT
>TRBV5-4|once|NA|TRBJ1-2
CASSLGWGNTNYGYTF
TGTGCCAGCAGCTTGGGATGGGGGAATACTAACTATGGCTACACCTTC
>TRBV19|NA|TRBD2|TRBJ2-7
CASSIGMAGVSEQYF
TGTGCCAGTAGTATAGGGATGGCGGGAGTCAGCGAGCAGTACTTC